Listed below are T cell receptor beta chains from one sample, sequenced in a study of monozygotic twins with inflammatory bowel disease. TCRdb reprocessed the 5' RACE reads; each CDR3 protein has one entry and no DNA is given. The table gives about 170,000 distinct CDR3 sequences; the top ten clones make up approximately 3% of it. Sequencing was done on a sample of blood. The receptors stem from a human donor with ulcerative colitis or Crohn's disease, or a healthy co-twin of an affected twin (not recorded which). The CDR3 runs from the conserved cysteine through the conserved F or W.

V: TRBV12-3/TRBV12-4
J: TRBJ1-1
CDR3: CASSLGRPREAFF

V: TRBV27
J: TRBJ1-1
CDR3: CASSLQSVNMNTEAFF

V: TRBV4-3
J: TRBJ1-1
CDR3: CASSQMGLEREAFF

V: TRBV6-6
J: TRBJ2-7
CDR3: CASSYSGRPYEQYF

V: TRBV20-1
J: TRBJ2-7
CDR3: CSARESGGPYEQYF

V: TRBV28
J: TRBJ2-1
CDR3: CASAMGLSSYNEQFF

V: TRBV27
J: TRBJ2-2
CDR3: CASSFELAGTGELFF

V: TRBV5-1
J: TRBJ2-1
CDR3: CASSAGLAGVYNEQFF

V: TRBV9
J: TRBJ2-1
CDR3: CASSVDPPSGVYNEQFF

V: TRBV18
J: TRBJ1-5
CDR3: CASSGSGGVSNQPQHF

V: TRBV20-1
J: TRBJ2-3
CDR3: CSASKAGETDTQYF

V: TRBV20-1
J: TRBJ1-2
CDR3: CSASLSMWGVGYGYTF

V: TRBV6-2/TRBV6-3
J: TRBJ2-2
CDR3: CASSYSSGGRNTGELFF

V: TRBV9
J: TRBJ2-2
CDR3: CASSPGLAGGVGELFF

V: TRBV10-3
J: TRBJ2-5
CDR3: CAISALADQETQYF

V: TRBV7-9
J: TRBJ1-6
CDR3: CASSITGYSPLHF

V: TRBV6-6
J: TRBJ2-3
CDR3: CASRRLAEDTQYF

V: TRBV15
J: TRBJ1-1
CDR3: CATSYRGGGITEAFF

V: TRBV20-1
J: TRBJ2-3
CDR3: CSASTSGRSDTQYF

V: TRBV10-3
J: TRBJ1-3
CDR3: CAISDTGVSGNTIYF

V: TRBV6-2/TRBV6-3
J: TRBJ2-7
CDR3: CASSYVLEARSFYEQYF

V: TRBV5-1
J: TRBJ2-2
CDR3: CASKAGGLSGELFF

V: TRBV29-1
J: TRBJ2-1
CDR3: CSVEARLAGSEQFF

V: TRBV30
J: TRBJ2-5
CDR3: CAWSVLAGETQYF

V: TRBV20-1
J: TRBJ2-1
CDR3: CSAPPTSGSYNEQFF

V: TRBV24-1
J: TRBJ2-7
CDR3: CATSDLRTGSYEQYF

V: TRBV5-1
J: TRBJ1-1
CDR3: CASSPGQGRALNTEAFF

V: TRBV5-6
J: TRBJ2-1
CDR3: CASSSHRGRLGVYAEQFF

V: TRBV3-1
J: TRBJ2-3
CDR3: CASSQGTGRIDTQYF

V: TRBV5-1
J: TRBJ2-1
CDR3: CASSLISYNEQFF

V: TRBV6-4
J: TRBJ2-2
CDR3: CASSPGTENTGELFF

V: TRBV19
J: TRBJ2-7
CDR3: CASSIFRSSYEQYF